The 27 T cell receptor beta chains reported below all come from one sample, sequenced in a study of blood T cell repertoires in COVID-19 (dated by TCRdb to between 2020 and 2021). The protocol used for the library was the immunoSEQ multiplex PCR assay. The source is immuneACCESS, and TCRdb retained only in-frame sequences with V and J called. Part of the clones is not carried over; for the studies checked, unresolved V genes explain less than half of this, and the remainder is unexplained. The sample contains 190,000 or so clones, around 84% of them found a single time. The ten largest clones add up to under 20% of the sample. Sequencing was performed on PBMCs or T cells enriched from blood (not recorded which). The receptors were sampled from a middle-aged man who had recovered from COVID-19.

This chain uses TRBV29-1 with TRBJ2-7; D perhaps matches TRBD1 (6 bases). This CDR3 has 13 residues. V was cut by 4 bases and J by 0 bases, with 10 bases left in between. CDR1 and CDR2 from the germline V gene are SQVTM and ANQGSEA. CDR3 protein: CSVADSRSYEQYF. The DNA of the CDR3 is TGCAGCGTTGCGGACAGCCGCTCCTACGAGCAGTACTTC.

The chain carries TRBV27 and TRBJ2-7, with D unclear. The germline V gene encodes CDR1 MNHEY and CDR2 SMNVEV (reference sequence). The CDR3 loop spans 12 amino acids. Trimming removed 2 bases from V and 1 base from J, with 3 bases in between. The CDR3 bases are TGTGCCAGCAGTTTACCGTCCTACGAGCAGTACTTC. Translating it yields CASSLPSYEQYF.

This clone showed up just a few times. V gene TRBV27 combines with J gene TRBJ1-6; D is undetermined. V lost 6 bases, J lost 7 bases, and 13 bases lay in between. The germline CDR1 and CDR2 sequences are MNHEY and SMNVEV (reference sequence). This CDR3 has 14 residues. Here the CDR3 reads CASSLGVRNSPLHF. The CDR3, as DNA: TGTGCCAGCAGCCTAGGTGTGCGGAATTCACCCCTCCACTTT.

V is TRBV2 and J is TRBJ1-2; 9 bases are shared with TRBD1. J was trimmed by 3 bases and V by 5 bases; bases with no gene match: 7. This CDR3 has 15 amino acids. Germline assignment: CDR1 SNHLY and CDR2 FYNNEI. As DNA, the CDR3 is TGTGCCAGCAGTTCCCCGGGACAGGGTGACTATGGCTACACCTTC. Translating gives CASSSPGQGDYGYTF.

The chain employs TRBV29-1 and TRBJ2-3, with D perhaps TRBD2 (6 bases). The CDR3 is 13 amino acids. Germline CDR1 SQVTM, CDR2 ANQGSEA. V was pared by 4 bases and J by 4 bases, with 12 bases between. This CDR3 reads CSVATRVPDTQYF. DNA of the CDR3: TGCAGCGTTGCGACTAGGGTACCAGATACGCAGTATTTT.

The gene calls are TRBV9 and TRBJ1-1, with D possibly matching TRBD1 (5 bases). Germline V gene lookup returns CDR1 SGDLS and CDR2 YYNGEE. The CDR3 spans 15 residues. V gave up 0 bases and J gave up 2 bases, with 11 bases separating them. The chain's CDR3 is CASSVAVGGNTEAFF. The DNA for the CDR3 is TGTGCCAGCAGCGTAGCTGTGGGGGGAAACACTGAAGCTTTCTTT.

This rearrangement joins TRBV6-2 or TRBV6-3 to TRBJ1-3; 7 bases are a match to TRBD1. The CDR3 has 15 amino acids. V was clipped by 4 bases and J by 0 bases; unmatched bases: 3. CDR1 and CDR2 from the germline V gene are MNHEY and SVGEGT. The CDR3 nucleotides read TGTGCCAGCAGTTTGGGACAGCGCTCTGGAAACACCATATATTTT. It specifies CASSLGQRSGNTIYF.

V is TRBV6-5 and J is TRBJ1-2; D is unclear. The CDR3 covers 13 residues. Trimming removed 2 bases from V and 6 bases from J, with 10 bases in between. Germline loops: CDR1 MNHEY, CDR2 SVGAGI. CDR3 amino acids: CASSYRARDGYTF. The CDR3 DNA is TGTGCCAGCAGTTACCGCGCACGGGATGGCTACACCTTC.

The chain employs TRBV21-1 and TRBJ2-2; the D segment call TRBD1 is taken from the table without a DNA check. TRBV21-1 is tagged as a pseudogene. The CDR3 is 14 residues long. This chain's CDR3 is CAIIAGTLTGELFF. For the CDR3, the DNA is TGTGCCATCATAGCCGGGACACTCACCGGGGAGCTGTTTTTT.

The chain employs TRBV5-6 and TRBJ1-1; no firm D call. This CDR3 has 14 amino acids. Germline V CDR1 and CDR2: SGHDT, YYEEEE. V was trimmed by 1 base and J by 1 base, leaving 8 bases between them. The CDR3 is CASSLSVKNTEAFF. The CDR3, as DNA: TGTGCCAGCAGCTTGTCGGTTAAGAACACTGAAGCTTTCTTT.

The chain carries TRBV19 and TRBJ1-2; 7 bases agree with TRBD1. This CDR3 is built from 15 residues. Germline V gene sequence: CDR1 LNHDA, CDR2 SQIVND (reference sequence). J lost 5 bases, V lost 3 bases, and 9 bases had no gene match. CDR3 sequence reads: CASSIRAGGLYGYTF. CDR3 DNA: TGTGCCAGTAGTATCAGGGCAGGGGGGCTATATGGCTACACCTTC. Supplemented by reference TRBV19 and TRBJ1-2, the full variable domain reads DGGITQSPKYLFRKEGQNVTLSCEQNLNHDAMYWYRQDPGQGLRLIYYSQIVNDFQKGDIAEGYSVSREKKESFPLTVTSAQKNPTAFYLCASSIRAGGLYGYTFGSGTRLTVV.

V and J are TRBV6-2 or TRBV6-3 and TRBJ2-7; 7 bases map to TRBD2. The germline V gene has CDR1 MNHEY and CDR2 SVGEGT. The V and J ends lost 0 bases and 2 bases, in that order; junction bases with no gene match: 7. CDR3 size: 16 residues. CDR3 sequence: CASSYSSSGAAYEQYF. The CDR3 DNA follows: TGTGCCAGCAGTTACTCGTCCAGCGGGGCAGCCTACGAGCAGTACTTC.

This clone was recorded only once. The chain links TRBV7-3 to TRBJ2-3; TRBD2 is a possible D gene (6 bases). Trimming left V 5 bases short and J 0 bases short, with 9 bases between. CDR3 size: 14 residues. Germline CDR1 reads SGHTA; CDR2 reads FQGTGA. CDR3 DNA sequence: TGTGCCAGCAGCCCCGGGACTAGCACAGATACGCAGTATTTT. It encodes CASSPGTSTDTQYF. Variable domain in full (rest from reference TRBV7-3 and TRBJ2-3): GAGVSQTPSNKVTEKGKYVELRCDPISGHTALYWYRQSLGQGPEFLIYFQGTGAADDSGLPNDRFFAVRPEGSVSTLKIQRTERGDSAVYLCASSPGTSTDTQYFGPGTRLTVL.

This clone occurred once. This sequence joins TRBV5-1 and TRBJ2-3; 16 bases fit TRBD2. J was trimmed by 3 bases and V by 4 bases; bases with no gene match: 5. The V gene's germline CDR1 is SGHRS and CDR2 YFSETQ. The CDR3 runs to 17 residues. The CDR3 region has the DNA TGCGCCAGCAGCCAAGGGACTAGCGGGAGGGCAACAGATACGCAGTATTTT. As protein: CASSQGTSGRATDTQYF.

The chain links TRBV4-3 to TRBJ1-6; D may be TRBD1 (5 bases). This CDR3 contains 14 residues. Germline V gene lookup returns CDR1 LGHNA and CDR2 YSLEER. The V gene lost 0 bases and the J gene lost 11 bases, with 11 bases spanning the gap. The CDR3 sequence is CASSQDPGGTPLHF. The DNA of the CDR3 is TGCGCCAGCAGCCAAGATCCCGGGGGGACACCCCTCCACTTT.

This CDR3 is CASSLYPSGSVHNEQFF. The CDR3 nucleotides read TGTGCCAGCAGTTTATATCCTAGCGGGAGTGTCCACAATGAGCAGTTCTTC. J is TRBJ2-1 and V is TRBV27; 10 bases are a match to TRBD2. This CDR3 has 17 residues. CDR1 is MNHEY and CDR2 is SMNVEV in the germline V gene (reference sequence). The trim removed 1 base at V and 5 bases at J, leaving 8 bases unmatched.

This chain uses TRBV5-1 with TRBJ2-5, with D uncertain. Trimming left V 1 base short and J 5 bases short, with 12 bases between. The CDR3 contains 14 residues. Germline CDR1 is SGHRS and CDR2 is YFSETQ. The CDR3 reads CASSLQDPRETQYF. The CDR3 nucleotides read TGCGCCAGCAGCTTGCAGGATCCCCGTGAGACCCAGTACTTC. Full variable domain (outside the CDR3, taken from reference TRBV5-1 and TRBJ2-5): KAGVTQTPRYLIKTRGQQVTLSCSPISGHRSVSWYQQTPGQGLQFLFEYFSETQRNKGNFPGRFSGRQFSNSRSEMNVSTLELGDSALYLCASSLQDPRETQYFGPGTRLLVL.

The V and J genes are TRBV2 and TRBJ2-5, with D uncertain. Trimming stripped 8 bases from V and 5 bases from J, with 9 bases between. Germline CDR1 reads SNHLY; CDR2 reads FYNNEI. The CDR3 length is 11 residues. For the CDR3, the DNA is TGTGCCAGCGCGCTAACGGAGACCCAGTACTTC. Its translation: CASALTETQYF.

This clone was observed a handful of times. The chain links TRBV6-4 to TRBJ2-3, with 8 bases matching TRBD1. Trimming removed 3 bases from V and 4 bases from J; junction bases left unmatched: 3. The CDR3 runs 14 residues. The germline gives CDR1 MRHNA, CDR2 SNTAGT. In nucleotides, the CDR3 is TGTGCCAGCAGTGAACAGGGGGACGCAGATACGCAGTATTTT. Its protein product is CASSEQGDADTQYF.

The CDR3 spells CATADRGDYGYTF. The CDR3 DNA follows: TGTGCCACCGCGGACAGGGGCGACTATGGCTACACCTTC. J is TRBJ1-2 and V is TRBV19, with 9 bases lining up with TRBD1. The ends lost 10 bases at V and 3 bases at J; junction bases unmatched: 6. The CDR3 spans 13 residues. Germline assignment: CDR1 LNHDA and CDR2 SQIVND (reference sequence).

The chain combines TRBV7-2 with TRBJ2-7; the D is unclear. This CDR3 region has 13 residues. The V gene's germline CDR1 is SGHTA and CDR2 FQGNSA. Trimming left V 5 bases short and J 9 bases short, with 17 bases between. CDR3 nucleotide sequence: TGTGCCAGCAGCCGAGGTCTCGAAGGCGCGCAGTACTTC. Its protein product is CASSRGLEGAQYF.

This sequence joins TRBV11-2 and TRBJ2-7; 13 positions match TRBD2. Germline-derived CDR1 and CDR2 are SGHAT and FQNNGV. The CDR3 extends over 16 amino acids. V lost 7 bases, J lost 9 bases, and 15 bases stayed unmatched. Here the CDR3 reads CASTQISGTSGKVQYF. The CDR3, as DNA: TGTGCCAGCACTCAGATCTCCGGGACTAGCGGGAAGGTGCAGTACTTC.

CDR3 coding DNA: TGCGCCAGCAGCTGGGGGGGAAGTTCAACCGGGGAGCTGTTTTTT. It codes for CASSWGGSSTGELFF. The rearrangement links TRBV5-1 to TRBJ2-2; 7 bases are a match to TRBD2. V lost 3 bases to trimming and J lost 5 bases; unmatched junction nucleotides: 7. In germline, CDR1 is SGHRS, CDR2 YFSETQ. This CDR3 is built from 15 residues. The whole variable domain, filled in from reference TRBV5-1 and TRBJ2-2, reads KAGVTQTPRYLIKTRGQQVTLSCSPISGHRSVSWYQQTPGQGLQFLFEYFSETQRNKGNFPGRFSGRQFSNSRSEMNVSTLELGDSALYLCASSWGGSSTGELFFGEGSRLTVL.

This clone was seen only a few times. The chain employs TRBV5-5 and TRBJ1-4; no firm D call. Trimming pared 0 bases from V and 6 bases from J, leaving 12 bases between. CDR3 length equals 15 residues. Germline loops: CDR1 SGHKS, CDR2 YYEKEE (reference sequence). In nucleotides, the CDR3 is TGTGCCAGCAGCTTGGCGGGTGGGTGGGATGAAAAACTGTTTTTT. Protein: CASSLAGGWDEKLFF.

The J gene is TRBJ1-1, the V gene TRBV27, with D maybe TRBD1 (5 bases). Per germline, CDR1 MNHEY and CDR2 SMNVEV (reference sequence). The CDR3 is 13 residues long. The ends were cut back, 6 bases at V and 1 base at J, with 9 bases in the middle. The CDR3 region has the DNA TGTGCCAGCAGCCTTACAGGGAACACTGAAGCTTTCTTT. Encoded protein: CASSLTGNTEAFF.

The chain combines TRBV6-5 with TRBJ1-6, with TRBD1 matching over 7 bases. The length of the CDR3 is 16 residues. Germline V CDR1 and CDR2: MNHEY, SVGAGI. Trimming removed 1 base from V and 10 bases from J; junction bases left unmatched: 10. In DNA, the CDR3 is TGTGCCAGCAGTTACTATCGGACAGGCCTCGGATCACCCCTCCACTTT. Translating it yields CASSYYRTGLGSPLHF.

This clone came up once. The chain couples TRBV5-5 to TRBJ2-7, with a weak D call TRBD1 (5 bases). Per germline, CDR1 SGHKS and CDR2 YYEKEE (reference sequence). V was clipped by 3 bases and J by 2 bases, with 18 bases between them. This CDR3 region has 16 residues. In DNA, the CDR3 is TGTGCCAGCAGCTCCCCTTGGGGCTTTCCCCCCTACGAGCAGTACTTC. Amino acid sequence: CASSSPWGFPPYEQYF. The whole variable domain, remainder taken from reference TRBV5-5 and TRBJ2-7, is DAGVTQSPTHLIKTRGQQVTLRCSPISGHKSVSWYQQVLGQGPQFIFQYYEKEERGRGNFPDRFSARQFPNYSSELNVNALLLGDSALYLCASSSPWGFPPYEQYFGPGTRLTVT.